Following are 22 T cell receptor beta chains from one sample sequenced in a study of blood T cell repertoires in COVID-19 (dated by TCRdb to 2020 to 2022). The library relied on the immunoSEQ multiplex PCR assay. TCRdb provides this immuneACCESS table in a form limited to in-frame rearrangements. Some clones are lacking; in checked studies, under half of them reflect an unresolved V gene, and why the rest are absent is not known. This sample gives about 350,000 clones in total; around 90% of them show up just once. The biggest ten clones account for approximately 9.9% of the sample. Sequencing was performed on peripheral blood. The receptors come from a man aged 25-45 years with COVID-19, enrolled during active disease.

The chain is built from TRBV5-1 and TRBJ2-5; 7 bases align to TRBD2. V shed 2 bases, J shed 5 bases, and the junction held 12 bases outside the gene matches. Germline V gene data show CDR1 as SGHRS and CDR2 as YFSETQ. CDR3 length equals 16 residues. Here the CDR3 DNA reads TGCGCCAGCAGCTTCCGGGACTATAACGTCCGGGAGACCCAGTACTTC. Its protein product is CASSFRDYNVRETQYF.

The chain combines TRBV23-1 with TRBJ2-1; TRBD1 agrees at 10 bases. TRBV23-1 is labeled an ORF, and its function is uncertain. V lost 6 bases to trimming and J lost 6 bases; unmatched junction nucleotides: 20. This CDR3 comprises 19 residues. Written as DNA, the CDR3 is TGCGCCAGCAGCCCAATCCCTTATTTCGACAGGGGGCACGGCAATGAGCAGTTCTTC. Translation: CASSPIPYFDRGHGNEQFF.

Notes on this clone: The same CDR3 arises from other DNA sequences in this sample as well. CDR3 amino acids: CASSIASGSYEQYF. Written as DNA, the CDR3 is TGTGCCAGTAGTATCGCTAGCGGGAGCTACGAGCAGTACTTC. J is TRBJ2-7 and V is TRBV19; 10 nucleotides line up with TRBD2. The CDR3 totals 14 residues. V lost 3 bases, J lost 3 bases, and 2 bases stayed unmatched. Germline values: CDR1 LNHDA, CDR2 SQIVND (reference sequence).

The gene calls are TRBV6-5 and TRBJ1-4, with a tentative D call TRBD1 (5 bases). The ends were cut back, 7 bases at V and 7 bases at J, with 19 bases in the middle. CDR3 length: 15 residues. Per germline, CDR1 MNHEY and CDR2 SVGAGI. The chain's CDR3 is CASTWGGVLGEKLFF. The CDR3 DNA reads as TGTGCCAGCACTTGGGGGGGGGTATTGGGTGAAAAACTGTTTTTT.

The J gene is TRBJ2-3, the V gene TRBV5-6; TRBD1 agrees at 9 bases. The germline V gene has CDR1 SGHDT and CDR2 YYEEEE. After removal of 4 bases from V and 3 bases from J, the junction contained 6 bases not matched to a gene. CDR3 length equals 15 residues. In DNA, the CDR3 is TGTGCCAGCAGCCCAGCGACAGGGGGGACAGATACGCAGTATTTT. Protein product: CASSPATGGTDTQYF.

The genes are TRBV19 and TRBJ2-3, with D unresolved. Trimming pared 9 bases from V and 2 bases from J, leaving 21 bases between. This CDR3 spans 16 amino acids. Per the germline V gene, CDR1 is LNHDA and CDR2 is SQIVND (reference sequence). CDR3 bases: TGTGCCAGCAAACCCCGTGGCGGATCTGCCACAGATACGCAGTATTTT. Its protein product is CASKPRGGSATDTQYF.

V gene TRBV7-7 combines with J gene TRBJ2-2; 11 bases agree with TRBD2. There are 20 residues in the CDR3. Germline V CDR1 and CDR2: SSHAT, FNYEAQ (reference sequence). After removal of 4 bases from V and 3 bases from J, the junction contained 16 bases not matched to a gene. The CDR3 DNA reads TGTGCCAGCAGCTATAAGGTGCTAACTAGCGGGAGTAGTCACACCGGGGAGCTGTTTTTT. Protein sequence: CASSYKVLTSGSSHTGELFF.

V and J are TRBV28 and TRBJ2-2, with a weak D call TRBD1 (6 bases). The CDR3 runs 12 residues. Looked up from germline, CDR1 is MDHEN and CDR2 is SYDVKM. The V end lost 8 bases, the J end lost 3 bases, and 7 bases lay between the germline ends. CDR3 DNA sequence: TGTGCCAGCCAGGGGTACACCGGGGAGCTGTTTTTT. This gives the protein CASQGYTGELFF.

This chain joins TRBV27 and TRBJ2-3, with D possibly being TRBD1 (6 bases). Germline V gene data show CDR1 as MNHEY and CDR2 as SMNVEV (reference sequence). The CDR3 extends over 17 amino acids. The V end lost 2 bases, the J end lost 0 bases, and 15 bases lay between the germline ends. The CDR3 DNA is TGTGCCAGCAGTTTACGGGCAGGGGCTTCTAGCACAGATACGCAGTATTTT. Encoded protein: CASSLRAGASSTDTQYF.

This clone has a handful of counts. The chain has TRBV6-6 and TRBJ2-7, with D possibly matching TRBD2 (7 bases). This CDR3 region has 20 residues. CDR1 is MNHNY and CDR2 is SVGAGI in the germline V gene (reference sequence). V lost 5 bases, J lost 4 bases, and 33 bases lay in between. The CDR3 DNA is TGTGCCAGCAGTCATAGTGGGCGACAGGTCCACGGCGGGAGTTTTTACGAGCAGTACTTC. Translating it yields CASSHSGRQVHGGSFYEQYF.

This chain uses TRBV19 with TRBJ1-6, with a weak D call TRBD1 (6 bases). Trimming left V 6 bases short and J 0 bases short, with 21 bases between. Looked up from germline, CDR1 is LNHDA and CDR2 is SQIVND (reference sequence). The CDR3 has 19 residues. Here the CDR3 DNA reads TGTGCCAGTAGACAGGGTACATCCTCGACGAGCTCCTATAATTCACCCCTCCACTTT. Protein product: CASRQGTSSTSSYNSPLHF.

J is TRBJ2-5 and V is TRBV5-1, with 8 bases that match TRBD2. Unmatched junction bases numbered 7, after V lost 4 bases and J lost 5 bases. Germline V gene sequence: CDR1 SGHRS, CDR2 YFSETQ. The CDR3 spans 14 residues. Written as DNA, the CDR3 is TGCGCCAGCAGCGGAACCGGCGGGAGGGAGACCCAGTACTTC. It yields the protein CASSGTGGRETQYF. Together with reference TRBV5-1 and TRBJ2-5, the CDR3 gives the full variable domain: KAGVTQTPRYLIKTRGQQVTLSCSPISGHRSVSWYQQTPGQGLQFLFEYFSETQRNKGNFPGRFSGRQFSNSRSEMNVSTLELGDSALYLCASSGTGGRETQYFGPGTRLLVL.

The V gene is TRBV5-1, the J gene TRBJ2-2; no clear D. Trimming left V 7 bases short and J 6 bases short, with 13 bases between. CDR3 length: 13 amino acids. Germline CDR1 and CDR2: SGHRS and YFSETQ. CDR3: CASRGFHAGELFF. In nucleotides, the CDR3 is TGCGCCAGCCGAGGCTTTCACGCCGGGGAGCTGTTTTTT.

V gene TRBV11-1 combines with J gene TRBJ2-3, with a weak D call TRBD2 (5 bases). CDR1 is SGHAT and CDR2 is FQDESV in the germline V gene (reference sequence). Deletions cut 5 bases from V and 2 bases from J, with 14 bases between. The CDR3 consists of 15 residues. CDR3 sequence: CASSPSRAVTDTQYF. DNA of the CDR3: TGTGCCAGCAGCCCTTCGAGGGCGGTCACAGATACGCAGTATTTT.

This clone was seen a few times. The V and J genes are TRBV9 and TRBJ2-1; perhaps TRBD1 as D (5 bases). CDR3 length: 13 amino acids. The V end lost 3 bases, the J end lost 5 bases, and 9 bases lay between the germline ends. Germline assignment: CDR1 SGDLS and CDR2 YYNGEE. The CDR3 DNA sequence: TGTGCCAGCAGCGGGGGCACCGACAATGAGCAGTTCTTC. This translates into CASSGGTDNEQFF.

The chain carries TRBV7-9 and TRBJ2-7; 9 positions match TRBD1. CDR1 is SEHNR and CDR2 is FQNEAQ in the germline V gene (reference sequence). The CDR3 is 16 amino acids. V shed 4 bases, J shed 0 bases, and the junction held 7 bases outside the gene matches. The CDR3 loop is CASSSLGQGHSYEQYF. CDR3 nucleotides: TGTGCCAGCAGCTCCCTAGGACAGGGGCACTCCTACGAGCAGTACTTC.

V usage is TRBV5-1 and J usage is TRBJ2-7; 10 bases are shared with TRBD1. Trimming cost V 0 bases and J 0 bases; bases outside gene matches: 12. This CDR3 spans 19 amino acids. Germline-derived CDR1 and CDR2 are SGHRS and YFSETQ. CDR3 sequence (DNA): TGCGCCAGCAGCTTGGGGAGGACAGGGGGGCCCTCGAGCTCCTACGAGCAGTACTTC. Its translation: CASSLGRTGGPSSSYEQYF.

This chain connects TRBV20-1 to TRBJ1-2; no reliable D call. Germline-derived CDR1 and CDR2 are DFQATT and SNEGSKA (reference sequence). Trimming left V 2 bases short and J 5 bases short, with 6 bases between. The CDR3 runs to 11 residues. CDR3 region: CSARTVYGYTF. The CDR3 DNA follows: TGCAGTGCTAGAACAGTATATGGCTACACCTTC.

The rearrangement joins TRBV7-2 to TRBJ1-1; TRBD1 matches 8 bases. The J segment lost 0 bases and the V segment lost 5 bases, leaving 8 bases of the junction unmatched. The CDR3 length is 16 residues. CDR1 and CDR2 (germline): SGHTA, FQGNSA. CDR3 residues: CASSRGQGGMNTEAFF. DNA for the CDR3: TGTGCCAGCAGCAGAGGACAGGGAGGAATGAACACTGAAGCTTTCTTT.

The DNA for the CDR3 is TGTGCCAGCAGCCAAGAGGAAAGCGGGGACTCCTACGAGCAGTACTTC. Translation gives CASSQEESGDSYEQYF. V is TRBV4-2 and J is TRBJ2-7; 7 bases fit TRBD2. Trimming removed 0 bases from V and 0 bases from J; junction bases left unmatched: 5. Germline V gene sequence: CDR1 LGHNA, CDR2 YNFKEQ. CDR3 length equals 16 residues.

CDR3 sequence (DNA): TGTGCCACCAGCAGGGCCCGGACAACAGTTAGCACTGAAGCTTTCTTT. This codes for CATSRARTTVSTEAFF. V gene TRBV15 combines with J gene TRBJ1-1, with D possibly TRBD1 on 5 matching bases. Germline loops: CDR1 LNHNV, CDR2 YYDKDF (reference sequence). The CDR3 runs to 16 residues. Trimming removed 3 bases at V and 4 bases at J, with 18 bases between.

The chain uses TRBV5-5 and TRBJ2-1; 15 nucleotides line up with TRBD2. Germline assignment: CDR1 SGHKS and CDR2 YYEKEE (reference sequence). Trimming removed 0 bases from V and 1 base from J; junction bases left unmatched: 5. This CDR3 is 19 amino acids long. The CDR3 loop reads CASSLAGTSGRRSYNEQFF. The CDR3 nucleotides are TGTGCCAGCAGCTTGGCCGGGACTAGCGGGAGGAGGTCCTACAATGAGCAGTTCTTC.